This T cell receptor (beta chain) was found in a study of blood T cell repertoires in COVID-19. Measured with immunoSEQ multiplex PCR; TCRdb has only the in-frame clones, and not every one. The profile covers fewer than 100,000 clones, with 75% to 95% appearing a single time and around 0.8% taken by the ten largest. This clone showed up just a few times. Sequences were obtained from peripheral blood. This TCR derives from a woman older than 75 with acute or convalescent COVID-19.

The CDR3 protein is CSVRGGGGQPQHF. The CDR3 DNA is TGCAGCGTCCGAGGAGGGGGCGGTCAGCCCCAGCATTTT. The J gene is TRBJ1-5, the V gene TRBV29-1, with TRBD1 matching 7 bases. The CDR3 has 13 amino acids. After removal of 6 bases from V and 6 bases from J, the junction contained 8 bases not matched to a gene. In germline, CDR1 is SQVTM, CDR2 ANQGSEA.